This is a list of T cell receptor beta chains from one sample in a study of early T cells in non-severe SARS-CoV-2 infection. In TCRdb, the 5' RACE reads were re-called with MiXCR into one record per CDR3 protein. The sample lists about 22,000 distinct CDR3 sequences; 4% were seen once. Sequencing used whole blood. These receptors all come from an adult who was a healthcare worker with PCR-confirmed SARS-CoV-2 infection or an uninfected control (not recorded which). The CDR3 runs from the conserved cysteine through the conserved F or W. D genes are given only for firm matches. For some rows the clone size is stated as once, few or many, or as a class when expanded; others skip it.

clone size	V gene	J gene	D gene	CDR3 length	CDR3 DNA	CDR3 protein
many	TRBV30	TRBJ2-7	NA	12	TGTGCCTGCCTGGGACTCCGCGACGAGCAGTACTTC	CACLGLRDEQYF
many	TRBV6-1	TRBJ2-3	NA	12	TGTGCCAGCAGAGAAGGGGCAGATACGCAGTATTTT	CASREGADTQYF
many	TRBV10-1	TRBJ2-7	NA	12	TGCGCCAGCGGAGGGACAGACTACGAGCAGTACTTC	CASGGTDYEQYF
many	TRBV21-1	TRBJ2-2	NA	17	TGTGCCAGCTTCTTCGGGACTAGCGGGGGACGGACCGGGGAGCTGTTTTTT	CASFFGTSGGRTGELFF
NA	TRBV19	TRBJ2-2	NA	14	TGTGCCAGTAGTATAGCCAGAAACACCGGGGAGCTGTTTTTT	CASSIARNTGELFF
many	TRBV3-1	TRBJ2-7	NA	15	TGTGCCAGCAGCCAAGGACGGGCAGGGACCTACGAGCAGTACTTC	CASSQGRAGTYEQYF
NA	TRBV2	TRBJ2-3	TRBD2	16	TGTGCCAGCAGTCCCCCAACTAGCGGAAGCACAGATACGCAGTATTTT	CASSPPTSGSTDTQYF
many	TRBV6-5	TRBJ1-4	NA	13	TGTGCCAGCAGTTACGGTTTCCCTGGAAAACTGTTTTTT	CASSYGFPGKLFF
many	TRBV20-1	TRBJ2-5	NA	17	TGCAGTGCTACCATTGCCCCTGGGACAATGGGGGCGGAGACCCAGTACTTC	CSATIAPGTMGAETQYF
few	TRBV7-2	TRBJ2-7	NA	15	TGTGCCAGCAGCTTAGCGAGAGGGGAGCAATACGAGCAGTACTTC	CASSLARGEQYEQYF
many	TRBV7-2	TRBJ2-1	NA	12	TGTGCCAGCAGCTTAGTAGGGCGTGAGCAGTTCTTC	CASSLVGREQFF
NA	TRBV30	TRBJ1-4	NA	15	TGTGCCTGGAGTGTGGGTCGGGGGGTGAGGGAAAAACTGTTTTTT	CAWSVGRGVREKLFF
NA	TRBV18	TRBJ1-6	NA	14	TGTGCCAGCTCACGAGGTACAGATAATTCACCCCTCCACTTT	CASSRGTDNSPLHF
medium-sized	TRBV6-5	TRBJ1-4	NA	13	TGTGCCAGCAGAGCCGTACCTAATGAAAAACTGTTTTTT	CASRAVPNEKLFF
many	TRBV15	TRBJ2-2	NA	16	TGTGCCACCAGCAGAGGCGGAGTCGCGAACACCGGGGAGCTGTTTTTT	CATSRGGVANTGELFF
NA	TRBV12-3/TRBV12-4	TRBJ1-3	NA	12	TGTGCCAGCAGTTTAGAAGGGAACACCATATATTTT	CASSLEGNTIYF
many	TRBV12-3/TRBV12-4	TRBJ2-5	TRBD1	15	TGTGCCAGCAGTATCAGGGGGCGCAGCCAGGAGACCCAGTACTTC	CASSIRGRSQETQYF
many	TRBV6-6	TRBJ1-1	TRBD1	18	TGTGCCAGCAGTTACTCGATAGGGGACAGGGGGAGAAACACTGAAGCTTTCTTT	CASSYSIGDRGRNTEAFF
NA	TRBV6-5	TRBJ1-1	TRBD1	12	TGTGCCAGCAACCAAAGGACAGGGAAAGCTTTCTTT	CASNQRTGKAFF
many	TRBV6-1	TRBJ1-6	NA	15	TGTGCCAGCAGTGACCCCGGGGGCCTAAATTCACCCCTCCACTTT	CASSDPGGLNSPLHF
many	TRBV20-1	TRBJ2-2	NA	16	TGCAGTGCTAGAGGGCTAGGCAGTTCGAACACCGGGGAGCTGTTTTTT	CSARGLGSSNTGELFF
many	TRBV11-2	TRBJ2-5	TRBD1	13	TGTGCCAGCAGCCCAGGGACAGGGGAGACCCAGTACTTC	CASSPGTGETQYF
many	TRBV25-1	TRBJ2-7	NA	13	TGTGCCAGCCAAGGACAGCTTCGGGACGAGCAGTACTTC	CASQGQLRDEQYF
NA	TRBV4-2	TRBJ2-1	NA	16	TGTGCCAGCAGCCCCTTCCGGGGGAGCTCCTACAATGAGCAGTTCTTC	CASSPFRGSSYNEQFF
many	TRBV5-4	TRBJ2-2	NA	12	TGTGCCAGCAGCCCCCCGGCGGGGGAGCTGTTTTTT	CASSPPAGELFF
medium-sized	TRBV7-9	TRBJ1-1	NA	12	TGTGCCAGCAGGGTGATGAACACTGAAGCTTTCTTT	CASRVMNTEAFF
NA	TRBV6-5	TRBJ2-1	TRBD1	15	TGTGCCAGCAGTTACTCGGGACAGGGTTTGAATGAGCAGTTCTTC	CASSYSGQGLNEQFF
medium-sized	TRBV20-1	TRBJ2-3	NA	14	TGCAGTGCTGAACTAGGGGATGGCACAGATACGCAGTATTTT	CSAELGDGTDTQYF
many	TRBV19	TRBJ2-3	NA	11	TGTGCCAGTAGTATCGGGGATACGCAGTATTTT	CASSIGDTQYF
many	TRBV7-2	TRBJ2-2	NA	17	TGTGCCAGCAGCCTAGGGGGGCAGGGACGGTTCGCCGGGGAGCTGTTTTTT	CASSLGGQGRFAGELFF
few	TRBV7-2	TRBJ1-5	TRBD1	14	TGTGCCAGCAGCTCACAGGGGGGCAATCAGCCCCAGCATTTT	CASSSQGGNQPQHF
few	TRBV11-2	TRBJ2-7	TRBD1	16	TGTGCCAGCAGCTTATGGACAGGGGACGGTTCCTACGAGCAGTACTTC	CASSLWTGDGSYEQYF
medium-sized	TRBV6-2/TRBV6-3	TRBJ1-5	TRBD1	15	TGTGCCAGCGACAGGGGGCGAAGAGGCAATCAGCCCCAGCATTTT	CASDRGRRGNQPQHF
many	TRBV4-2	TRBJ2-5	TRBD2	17	TGTGCCAGCAGCCAAGTGTCAGCGGGAAAGGACCAAGAGACCCAGTACTTC	CASSQVSAGKDQETQYF
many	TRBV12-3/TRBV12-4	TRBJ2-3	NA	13	TGTGCCAGCAACCGGGACCGCCGAGATACGCAGTATTTT	CASNRDRRDTQYF
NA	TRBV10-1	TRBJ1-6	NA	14	TGCGCCAGCTCAGCGAACGCGGCGAATTCACCCCTCCACTTT	CASSANAANSPLHF
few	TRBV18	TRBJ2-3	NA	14	TGTGCCAGCTCACTTGCGGAATCAGGTGGTACGCAGTATTTT	CASSLAESGGTQYF
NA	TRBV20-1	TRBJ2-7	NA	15	TGCAGTGCTAGAGATCCCTGGACAGCCACCTACGAGCAGTACTTC	CSARDPWTATYEQYF
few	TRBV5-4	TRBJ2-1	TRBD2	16	TGTGCCAGCAGCCCAAATCCGAGCGGGGGGACTACCGAGCAGTTCTTC	CASSPNPSGGTTEQFF
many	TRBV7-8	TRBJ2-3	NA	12	TGTGCCAGCAGCTTCGGCTCAGATACGCAGTATTTT	CASSFGSDTQYF